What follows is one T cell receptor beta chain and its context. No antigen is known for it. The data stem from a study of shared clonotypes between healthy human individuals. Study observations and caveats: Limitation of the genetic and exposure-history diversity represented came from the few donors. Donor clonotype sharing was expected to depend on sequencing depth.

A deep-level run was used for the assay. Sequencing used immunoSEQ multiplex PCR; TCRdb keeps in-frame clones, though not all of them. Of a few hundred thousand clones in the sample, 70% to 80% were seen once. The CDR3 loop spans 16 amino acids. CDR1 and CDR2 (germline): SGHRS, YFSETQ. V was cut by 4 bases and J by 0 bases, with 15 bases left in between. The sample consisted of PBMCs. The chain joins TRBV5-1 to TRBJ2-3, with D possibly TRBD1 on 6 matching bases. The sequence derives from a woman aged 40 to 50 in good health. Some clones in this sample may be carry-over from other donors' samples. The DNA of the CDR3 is TGCGCCAGCAGCGTATTACAGGGAACTAGCACAGATACGCAGTATTTT. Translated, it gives CASSVLQGTSTDTQYF.